This entry lists 27 T cell receptor beta chains sequenced from one sample in a study of T cells in Graves' hyperthyroidism and ophthalmopathy. Amplified regions were TCR beta CDR3 sequences from RNA transcripts. The TCR CDR3 first-round RT-PCR relied on the HTBI primer set. From the multiplex PCR reads, TCRdb called clonotypes with MiXCR, one entry per CDR3 protein. The repertoire consists of roughly 740,000 distinct CDR3 sequences, with around 17% occurring once and the leading ten covering approximately 8.4%. Sequences were obtained from blood. The receptors here all came from a man aged 18 to 30 with Graves' hyperthyroidism.

In this sample, this clonotype turned up a few times. V usage is TRBV28 and J usage is TRBJ2-7; 10 bases agree with TRBD1. With 6 bases clipped from V and 3 bases from J, the junction kept 8 bases outside the gene matches. Germline lookup yields CDR1 MDHEN and CDR2 SYDVKM. This CDR3 contains 15 residues. CDR3 protein: CASRNTGTGVYEQYF. CDR3 nucleotide sequence: TGTGCCAGCAGGAACACCGGGACAGGGGTCTACGAGCAGTACTTC.

Many counts were recorded for this clonotype. The V call is TRBV6-6, the J call TRBJ2-1, with D maybe TRBD2 (7 bases). This CDR3 has 16 residues. Deletions cut 2 bases from V and 6 bases from J, with 17 bases between. CDR1 MNHNY and CDR2 SVGAGI come from the germline V gene (reference sequence). CDR3 bases: TGTGCCAGCAGTTACGGGGGGGGGGCCTCGGGCAATGAGCAGTTCTTC. Protein sequence: CASSYGGGASGNEQFF.

Details on this clonotype: One junction end does not reproduce the germline sequence, and a read error may be involved. The genes are TRBV20-1 and TRBJ2-5; 7 nucleotides agree with TRBD1. The CDR3 contains 14 residues. The V gene's germline CDR1 is DFQATT and CDR2 SNEGSKA (reference sequence). The chain's CDR3 is CSARQGAAQGTQYF. CDR3 sequence (DNA): TGCAGTGCCCGACAGGGCGCGGCCCAAGGGACCCAGTACTTC.

As concerns this clonotype: This may come from a read error, since a much larger clone is one base off. This chain uses TRBV3-1 with TRBJ1-2; possibly TRBD1 for D (5 bases). The CDR3 spans 15 residues. Germline V gives CDR1 LGHDT, CDR2 YNNKEL (reference sequence). V was pared by 4 bases and J by 6 bases, with 18 bases between. CDR3 loop: CASSRRGSEVNGYTF. The CDR3 DNA reads as TGTGCCAGCAGCCGACGGGGCAGTGAAGTCAATGGCTACACCTTC. The variable domain in full, completed from reference TRBV3-1 and TRBJ1-2, reads DTAVSQTPKYLVTQMGNDKSIKCEQNLGHDTMYWYKQDSKKFLKIMFSYNNKELIINETVPNRFSPKSPDKAHLNLHINSLELGDSAVYFCASSRRGSEVNGYTFGSGTRLTVV.

This clonotype has a handful of counts. The chain recombines TRBV10-3 with TRBJ2-3; 7 bases agree with TRBD2. Unmatched junction bases numbered 10, after V lost 11 bases and J lost 2 bases. The CDR3 totals 14 residues. Germline values: CDR1 ENHRY, CDR2 SYGVKD. The CDR3 DNA reads as TGTGCCTCGCGCCGGCTAGCGGACACAGATACGCAGTATTTT. This gives the protein CASRRLADTDTQYF.

This clonotype showed up many times. The J gene is TRBJ2-1, the V gene TRBV7-3; the D gene is possibly TRBD2 (5 bases). The length of the CDR3 is 15 residues. V was cut by 2 bases and J by 8 bases, with 16 bases left in between. The germline V gene encodes CDR1 SGHTA and CDR2 FQGTGA. CDR3 amino acids: CASSLVASLRDEQFF. CDR3 bases: TGTGCCAGCAGCTTAGTGGCTAGCCTTAGGGATGAGCAGTTCTTC.

The V call is TRBV29-1, the J call TRBJ1-5; 7 bases map to TRBD1. Germline lookup yields CDR1 SQVTM and CDR2 ANQGSEA. The V gene end was trimmed by 7 bases and the J gene end by 4 bases; junction bases not matched to a gene: 10. The CDR3 runs to 14 residues. This CDR3 is CSAILTGTNQPQHF. Here the CDR3 DNA reads TGCAGCGCGATTTTGACAGGGACAAATCAGCCCCAGCATTTT.

This clonotype was recorded a few times. This chain joins TRBV12-3 or TRBV12-4 and TRBJ2-7; 8 bases match TRBD2. V lost 6 bases, J lost 4 bases, and 5 bases stayed unmatched. This CDR3 has 13 residues. This CDR3 reads CASRVAGRYEQYF. The CDR3 coding sequence is TGTGCCAGCAGGGTAGCGGGAAGGTACGAGCAGTACTTC.

This clonotype was counted a few times. The rearrangement uses TRBV28 and TRBJ1-2; the D gene is possibly TRBD1 (6 bases). V shed 2 bases and J shed 2 bases, with 9 bases lying between them. Germline CDR1 and CDR2: MDHEN and SYDVKM. The length of the CDR3 is 14 residues. The CDR3 spells CASSLPDRNYGYTF. CDR3 DNA: TGTGCCAGCAGTTTACCCGACAGGAACTATGGCTACACCTTC.

This clonotype was counted many times. The gene calls are TRBV30 and TRBJ2-1, with 7 bases that match TRBD2. The germline V gene encodes CDR1 GTSNPN and CDR2 SVGIG (reference sequence). V dropped 5 bases and J dropped 4; count of bases not matched to a gene: 8. The CDR3 runs 14 residues. The CDR3 region is CAWESGGGYNEQFF. In DNA, the CDR3 is TGTGCCTGGGAGTCGGGGGGAGGGTACAATGAGCAGTTCTTC.

This clonotype was counted at least ten times. This rearrangement joins TRBV7-9 to TRBJ2-1, with D possibly being TRBD1 (6 bases). Per the germline V gene, CDR1 is SEHNR and CDR2 is FQNEAQ (reference sequence). This CDR3 is built from 18 residues. V lost 4 bases and J 8 bases, leaving 27 bases between the germline ends. CDR3 region: CASSSVTQGYSAPHEQFF. As DNA, the CDR3 is TGTGCCAGCAGCTCCGTTACCCAGGGGTACAGCGCTCCCCATGAGCAGTTCTTC.

The rearrangement uses TRBV10-3 and TRBJ2-2, with 7 positions matching TRBD1. The CDR3 is 15 residues long. Trimming took 4 bases from V and 1 from J; bases not matched to a gene: 3. The germline V gene has CDR1 ENHRY and CDR2 SYGVKD. The CDR3 nucleotides are TGTGCCATCAGTGGGGACAGTCAGAACACCGGGGAGCTGTTTTTT. Translating gives CAISGDSQNTGELFF.

This clonotype was picked up many times. The gene calls are TRBV2 and TRBJ1-2; 7 bases are shared with TRBD1. The CDR3 contains 17 residues. Trimming cost V 6 bases and J 6 bases; bases outside gene matches: 19. Germline CDR1 is SNHLY and CDR2 is FYNNEI. The CDR3 loop reads CASSPTPGGISEDGYTF. The CDR3, as DNA: TGTGCCAGCAGCCCCACTCCAGGGGGAATTAGTGAGGATGGCTACACCTTC.

This clonotype appeared many times. V and J are TRBV27 and TRBJ2-6, with D possibly being TRBD1 or TRBD2 (5 bases each). Trimming left V 8 bases short and J 0 bases short, with 14 bases between. The germline CDR1 and CDR2 sequences are MNHEY and SMNVEV (reference sequence). The CDR3 consists of 16 residues. The CDR3 reads CASGTVGPSGANVLTF. CDR3 in DNA: TGTGCCAGCGGGACCGTAGGCCCCTCTGGGGCCAACGTCCTGACTTTC.

This clonotype was seen at least ten times. The chain combines TRBV10-3 with TRBJ2-6, with 10 positions matching TRBD1. Losses at the gene ends were 0 bases for V and 0 bases for J; bases not matched to a gene: 5. Germline V gene lookup returns CDR1 ENHRY and CDR2 SYGVKD. The CDR3 runs to 19 residues. The CDR3 sequence is CAISESRQGALSGANVLTF. CDR3 sequence (DNA): TGTGCCATCAGTGAGTCCAGACAGGGGGCCCTCTCTGGGGCCAACGTCCTGACTTTC.

This clonotype was seen many times. The chain employs TRBV7-9 and TRBJ2-7; possible D gene TRBD2, 5 bases. CDR1 and CDR2 from the germline V gene are SEHNR and FQNEAQ (reference sequence). V lost 5 bases and J lost 1, with 9 bases in between. The CDR3 has 13 amino acids. CDR3 in amino acids: CASSGGRSYEQYF. CDR3 DNA: TGTGCCAGCAGCGGCGGGCGGTCCTACGAGCAGTACTTC.

This chain uses TRBV20-1 with TRBJ2-7, with D possibly TRBD2 on 6 matching bases. CDR1 and CDR2 from the germline V gene are DFQATT and SNEGSKA (reference sequence). Trimming removed 1 base at V and 3 bases at J, with 10 bases between. The CDR3 runs to 13 residues. Here the CDR3 DNA reads TGCAGTGCTAGAGGAGCGGGCGTCTACGAGCAGTACTTC. Translating gives CSARGAGVYEQYF.

This clonotype was counted many times. The chain recombines TRBV28 with TRBJ1-5, with 8 nucleotides matching TRBD1. The CDR3 is 14 residues long. Germline V gene data show CDR1 as MDHEN and CDR2 as SYDVKM. V dropped 3 bases and J dropped 9; count of bases not matched to a gene: 7. For the CDR3, the DNA is TGTGCCAGCAGTTTCCCTGACAGGGGATCGCCCCAGCATTTT. Protein: CASSFPDRGSPQHF.

This clonotype has a single count. The chain combines TRBV20-1 with TRBJ2-3; maybe TRBD2 (6 bases). Trimming cost V 6 bases and J 4 bases, with 17 bases left between them. Germline assignment: CDR1 DFQATT and CDR2 SNEGSKA (reference sequence). The CDR3 contains 14 residues. Written as DNA, the CDR3 is TGCAGTGCCGGAGGAGGGGTAGGGGCAGATACGCAGTATTTT. Protein product: CSAGGGVGADTQYF.

A remark on this clonotype: No conserved phenylalanine or tryptophan ends this CDR3, so it is likely a read error. The chain combines TRBV9 with TRBJ1-6, with TRBD1 matching over 7 bases. Germline CDR1 reads SGDLS; CDR2 reads YYNGEE. V dropped 4 bases and J dropped 14; count of bases not matched to a gene: 18. The length of the CDR3 is 16 residues. Here the CDR3 reads CASSQTRTGGGGTLHL. The CDR3 DNA reads as TGTGCCAGCAGCCAAACTAGGACAGGAGGAGGAGGAACCCTCCACCTT.

This clonotype was observed a few times. The CDR3 sequence is CASSGNRGLREKLFF. DNA of the CDR3: TGTGCCAGCAGTGGAAACAGGGGGCTAAGGGAAAAACTGTTTTTT. The rearrangement joins TRBV6-1 to TRBJ1-4; 9 bases match TRBD1. The V and J ends lost 4 bases and 8 bases, in that order; junction bases with no gene match: 8. The CDR3 is 15 residues long. Germline CDR1 and CDR2: MNHNS and SASEGT.

This clonotype was counted at least ten times. This chain uses TRBV2 with TRBJ1-1, with a possible D match to TRBD1 (5 bases). V lost 3 bases to trimming and J lost 3 bases, with 8 bases between them. This CDR3 region has 13 residues. Germline CDR1 SNHLY, CDR2 FYNNEI. CDR3 region: CASSEGPDTEAFF. The DNA for the CDR3 is TGTGCCAGCAGTGAGGGGCCAGACACTGAAGCTTTCTTT.

This clonotype was found a few times. V is TRBV4-1 and J is TRBJ2-1; D is ambiguous. In germline, CDR1 is MGHRA, CDR2 YSYEKL. The CDR3 is 18 residues long. The V gene lost 4 bases and the J gene lost 0 bases, with 19 bases spanning the gap. The CDR3 here is CASSPRTSQFSSYNEQFF. The CDR3 DNA sequence: TGCGCCAGCAGCCCTCGGACGTCCCAATTCAGCTCCTACAATGAGCAGTTCTTC.

This clonotype occurred a few times. The chain joins TRBV27 to TRBJ2-3; D may be TRBD1 (5 bases). There are 14 residues in the CDR3. Germline V lookup: CDR1 MNHEY, CDR2 SMNVEV (reference sequence). With 4 bases removed from V and 4 bases from J, the gap between germline ends came to 12 bases. DNA for the CDR3: TGTGCCAGCAGTTCCGCTTCAGGGCCAGATACGCAGTATTTT. Translated: CASSSASGPDTQYF.

This clonotype was detected only a few times. The rearrangement joins TRBV25-1 to TRBJ1-1; 7 bases align to TRBD1. The CDR3 is 14 residues long. V lost 6 bases to trimming and J lost 3 bases; unmatched junction nucleotides: 7. Germline-derived CDR1 and CDR2 are MGHDK and SYGVNS. In DNA form, the CDR3 reads TGTGCCAGCAGGCCGACAGGGTTTGACACTGAAGCTTTCTTT. It is translated as CASRPTGFDTEAFF.

The chain links TRBV28 to TRBJ1-2; D call uncertain. Trimming left V 7 bases short and J 4 bases short, with 16 bases between. Looked up from germline, CDR1 is MDHEN and CDR2 is SYDVKM. The CDR3 has 14 residues. The CDR3 nucleotides are TGTGCCAGCACTTCCCTCGAGCCGACCTATGGCTACACCTTC. It translates to CASTSLEPTYGYTF.

This clonotype occurred a few times. This chain joins TRBV6-6 and TRBJ1-5; 7 bases are a match to TRBD1. V lost 2 bases, J lost 0 bases, and 10 bases stayed unmatched. The CDR3 covers 18 residues. Germline CDR1 reads MNHNY; CDR2 reads SVGAGI (reference sequence). Here the CDR3 reads CASSYLGQDLYSNQPQHF. The CDR3 nucleotides read TGTGCCAGCAGTTACCTTGGACAGGACCTTTATAGCAATCAGCCCCAGCATTTT.